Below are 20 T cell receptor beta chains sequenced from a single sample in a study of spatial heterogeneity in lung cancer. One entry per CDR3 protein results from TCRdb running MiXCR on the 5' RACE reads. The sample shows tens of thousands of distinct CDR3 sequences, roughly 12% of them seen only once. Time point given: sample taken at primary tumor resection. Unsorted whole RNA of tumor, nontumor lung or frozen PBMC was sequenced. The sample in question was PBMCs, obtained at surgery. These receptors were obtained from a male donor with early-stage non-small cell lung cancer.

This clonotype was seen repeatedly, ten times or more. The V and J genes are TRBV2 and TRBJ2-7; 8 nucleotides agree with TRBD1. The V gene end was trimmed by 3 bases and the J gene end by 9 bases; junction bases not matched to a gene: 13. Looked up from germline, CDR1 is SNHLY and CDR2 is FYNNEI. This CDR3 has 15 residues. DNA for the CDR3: TGTGCCAGCAGTGATACCGGGACAGGTCTCCTCGGGCAGTACTTC. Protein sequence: CASSDTGTGLLGQYF.

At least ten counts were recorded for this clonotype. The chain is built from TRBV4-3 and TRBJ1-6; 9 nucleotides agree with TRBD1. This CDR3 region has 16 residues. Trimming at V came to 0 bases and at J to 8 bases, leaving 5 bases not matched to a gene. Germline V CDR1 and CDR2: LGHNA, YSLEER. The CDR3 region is CASSQERGQGHSPLHF. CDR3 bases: TGCGCCAGCAGCCAAGAGCGGGGACAGGGTCATTCACCCCTCCACTTT.

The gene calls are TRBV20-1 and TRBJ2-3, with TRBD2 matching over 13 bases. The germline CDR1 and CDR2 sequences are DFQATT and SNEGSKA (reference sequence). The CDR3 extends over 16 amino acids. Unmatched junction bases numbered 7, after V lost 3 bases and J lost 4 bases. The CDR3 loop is CSASPGTSGTADTQYF. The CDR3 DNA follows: TGCAGTGCTAGTCCCGGGACTAGCGGGACCGCAGATACGCAGTATTTT.

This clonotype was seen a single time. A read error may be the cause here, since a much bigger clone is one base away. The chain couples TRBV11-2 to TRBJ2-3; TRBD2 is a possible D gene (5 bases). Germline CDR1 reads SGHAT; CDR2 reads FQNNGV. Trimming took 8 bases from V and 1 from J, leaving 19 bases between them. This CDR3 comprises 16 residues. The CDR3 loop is CASGRRGIGGTDTQYF. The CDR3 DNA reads TGTGCCAGCGGCCGACGAGGGATTGGTGGCACAGATACGCAGTATTTT.

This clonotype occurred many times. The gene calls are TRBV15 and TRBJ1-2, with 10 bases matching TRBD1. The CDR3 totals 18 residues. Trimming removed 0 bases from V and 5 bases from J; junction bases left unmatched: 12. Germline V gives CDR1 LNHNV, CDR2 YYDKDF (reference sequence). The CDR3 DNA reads TGTGCCACCAGCAGAGATTCCCTCCCTACGGGACAGGGGTATGGCTACACCTTC. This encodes CATSRDSLPTGQGYGYTF. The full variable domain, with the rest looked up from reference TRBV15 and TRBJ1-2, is DAMVIQNPRYQVTQFGKPVTLSCSQTLNHNVMYWYQQKSSQAPKLLFHYYDKDFNNEADTPDNFQSRRPNTSFCFLDIRSPGLGDTAMYLCATSRDSLPTGQGYGYTFGSGTRLTVV.

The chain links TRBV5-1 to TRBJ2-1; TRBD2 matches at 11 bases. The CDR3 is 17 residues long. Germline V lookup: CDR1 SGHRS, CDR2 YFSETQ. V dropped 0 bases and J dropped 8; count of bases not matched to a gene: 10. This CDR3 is CASSLAGTSGSGDEQFF. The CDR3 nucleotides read TGCGCCAGCAGCTTGGCCGGAACTAGCGGGAGTGGGGATGAGCAGTTCTTC.

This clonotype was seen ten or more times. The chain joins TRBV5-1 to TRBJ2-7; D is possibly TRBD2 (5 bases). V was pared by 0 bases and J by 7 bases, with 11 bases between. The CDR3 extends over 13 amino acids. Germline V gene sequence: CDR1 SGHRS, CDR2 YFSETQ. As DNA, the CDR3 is TGCGCCAGCAGCTTGGCCTTCTCGGGGGAGCAGTACTTC. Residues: CASSLAFSGEQYF. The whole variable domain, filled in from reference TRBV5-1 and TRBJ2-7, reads KAGVTQTPRYLIKTRGQQVTLSCSPISGHRSVSWYQQTPGQGLQFLFEYFSETQRNKGNFPGRFSGRQFSNSRSEMNVSTLELGDSALYLCASSLAFSGEQYFGPGTRLTVT.

CDR3 residues: CAWAGGPAKTQYF. CDR3 nucleotide sequence: TGTGCCTGGGCGGGGGGCCCGGCAAAGACCCAGTACTTC. The rearrangement links TRBV30 to TRBJ2-5; TRBD2 matches at 8 bases. V shed 5 bases, J shed 6 bases, and the junction held 8 bases outside the gene matches. This CDR3 region has 13 residues. Germline loops: CDR1 GTSNPN, CDR2 SVGIG (reference sequence). The variable domain in full, with the rest retrieved from reference TRBV30 and TRBJ2-5, is SQTIHQWPATLVQPVGSPLSLECTVEGTSNPNLYWYRQAAGRGLQLLFYSVGIGQISSEVPQNLSASRPQDRQFILSSKKLLLSDSGFYLCAWAGGPAKTQYFGPGTRLLVL.

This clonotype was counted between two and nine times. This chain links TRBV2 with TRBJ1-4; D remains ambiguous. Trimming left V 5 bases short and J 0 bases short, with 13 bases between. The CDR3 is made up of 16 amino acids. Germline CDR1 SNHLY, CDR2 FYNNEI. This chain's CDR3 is CASSQYRVATNEKLFF. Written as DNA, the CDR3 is TGTGCCAGCAGTCAATACAGAGTTGCAACTAATGAAAAACTGTTTTTT.

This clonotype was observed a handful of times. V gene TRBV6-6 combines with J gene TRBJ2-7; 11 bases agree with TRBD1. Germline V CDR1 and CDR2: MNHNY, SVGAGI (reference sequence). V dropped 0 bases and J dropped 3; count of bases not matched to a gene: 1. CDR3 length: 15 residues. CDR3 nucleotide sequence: TGTGCCAGCAGTTACTCGGGACAGGGGGACTACGAGCAGTACTTC. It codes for CASSYSGQGDYEQYF.

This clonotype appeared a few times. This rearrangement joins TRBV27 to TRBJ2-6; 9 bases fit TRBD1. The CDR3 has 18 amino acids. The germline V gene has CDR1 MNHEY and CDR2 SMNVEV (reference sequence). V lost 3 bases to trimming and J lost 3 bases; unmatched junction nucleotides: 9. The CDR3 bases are TGTGCCAGCAGTTTCGGGACAGGGTACTCGATTGGGGCCAACGTCCTGACTTTC. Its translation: CASSFGTGYSIGANVLTF.

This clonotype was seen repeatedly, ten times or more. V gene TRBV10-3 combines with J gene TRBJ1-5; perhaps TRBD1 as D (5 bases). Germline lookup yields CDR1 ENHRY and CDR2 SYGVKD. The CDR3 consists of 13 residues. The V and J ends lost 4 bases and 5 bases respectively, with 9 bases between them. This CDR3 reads CAISGGADQPQHF. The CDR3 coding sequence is TGTGCCATCAGTGGGGGCGCGGATCAGCCCCAGCATTTT.

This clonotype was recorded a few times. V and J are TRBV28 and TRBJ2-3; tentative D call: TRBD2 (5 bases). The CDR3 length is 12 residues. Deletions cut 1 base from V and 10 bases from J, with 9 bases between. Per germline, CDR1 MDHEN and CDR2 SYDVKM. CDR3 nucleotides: TGTGCCAGCAGTTTATCACTAGTTGCGCAGTATTTT. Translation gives CASSLSLVAQYF.

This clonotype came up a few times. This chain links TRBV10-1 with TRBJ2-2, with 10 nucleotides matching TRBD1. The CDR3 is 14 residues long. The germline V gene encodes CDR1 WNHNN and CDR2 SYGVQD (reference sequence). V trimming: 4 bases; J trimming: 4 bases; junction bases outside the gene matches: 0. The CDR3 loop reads CASSGTGGTGELFF. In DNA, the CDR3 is TGCGCCAGCAGTGGGACAGGGGGCACCGGGGAGCTGTTTTTT.

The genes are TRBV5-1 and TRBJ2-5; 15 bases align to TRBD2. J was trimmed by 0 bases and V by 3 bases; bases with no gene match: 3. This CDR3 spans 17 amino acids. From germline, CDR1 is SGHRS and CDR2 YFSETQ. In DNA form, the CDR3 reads TGCGCCAGCAGCTCCGGACTAGCGGGAGGGTACCAAGAGACCCAGTACTTC. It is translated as CASSSGLAGGYQETQYF.

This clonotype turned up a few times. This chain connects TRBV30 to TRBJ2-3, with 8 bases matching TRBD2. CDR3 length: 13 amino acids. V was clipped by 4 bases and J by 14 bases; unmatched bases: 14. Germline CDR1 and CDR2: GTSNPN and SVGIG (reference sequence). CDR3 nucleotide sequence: TGTGCCTGGATTCCCACCGTCGCGGGGGGTCGGTATTTT. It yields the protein CAWIPTVAGGRYF.

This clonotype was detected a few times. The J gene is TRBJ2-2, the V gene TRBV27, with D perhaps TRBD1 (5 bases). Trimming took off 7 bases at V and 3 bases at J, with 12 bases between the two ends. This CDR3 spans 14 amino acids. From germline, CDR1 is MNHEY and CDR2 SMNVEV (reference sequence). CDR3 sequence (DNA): TGTGCCAGCAAGGGGCAGGGATACACCGGGGAGCTGTTTTTT. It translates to CASKGQGYTGELFF.

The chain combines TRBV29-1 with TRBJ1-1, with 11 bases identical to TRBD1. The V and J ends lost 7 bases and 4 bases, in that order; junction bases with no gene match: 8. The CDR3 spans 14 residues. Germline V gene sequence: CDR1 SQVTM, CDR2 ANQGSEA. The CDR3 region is CSASTGTGGTEAFF. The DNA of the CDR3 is TGCAGCGCATCCACCGGGACAGGGGGCACTGAAGCTTTCTTT.

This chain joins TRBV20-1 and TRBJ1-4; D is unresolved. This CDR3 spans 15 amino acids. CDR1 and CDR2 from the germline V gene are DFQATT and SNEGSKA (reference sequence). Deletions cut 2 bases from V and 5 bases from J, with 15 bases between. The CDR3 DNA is TGCAGTGCTAGAACTATTAAGGGCCCCAATGAAAAACTGTTTTTT. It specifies CSARTIKGPNEKLFF.

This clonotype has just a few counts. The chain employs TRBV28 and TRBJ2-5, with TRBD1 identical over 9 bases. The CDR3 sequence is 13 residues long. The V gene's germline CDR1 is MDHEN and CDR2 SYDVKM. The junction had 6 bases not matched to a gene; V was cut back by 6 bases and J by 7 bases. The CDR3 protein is CASRRQGDSTQYF. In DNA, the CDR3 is TGTGCCAGCAGAAGACAGGGGGACTCGACCCAGTACTTC.